This record covers a single TCR beta chain. V lost 1 base, J lost 6 bases, and 5 bases stayed unmatched. Germline V gene sequence: CDR1 LGHNA, CDR2 YNFKEQ. The CDR3 sequence is 16 residues long. The data stem from a study of CD8 T cells in Susac syndrome. An input of about 0.45 to 1 ug of RNA was subjected to reverse transcription using random hexamers. Via MiXCR, TCRdb re-called the immunoSEQ multiplex PCR reads, giving one row per CDR3 protein. This table has about 120,000 distinct CDR3 sequences, nearly 95% appearing once. The TCR comes from a human donor in good health. The sequenced sample consisted of CD4+ T cells from PBMCs. V usage is TRBV4-2 and J usage is TRBJ2-1; the match to TRBD2 covers 11 bases. CDR3 protein: CASSQVTSGAVNEQFF. The CDR3 nucleotides read TGTGCCAGCAGCCAAGTGACTAGCGGGGCCGTCAATGAGCAGTTCTTC.